This TCR beta chain was identified during a study of human T cells and chemical hapten exposure. Study-wide context: Variation in per-sample TCR yields came mainly from small pooled library volume differences. Whole-study results and caveats: Following DPC sensitization, TCRs present above 1 in 1000 frequency showed no change.

Germline lookup yields CDR1 DFQATT and CDR2 SNEGSKA (reference sequence). There are 16 residues in the CDR3. V was clipped by 5 bases and J by 1 base, with 19 bases between them. This clonotype has a count of ten or more. Its antigen is unidentified. Described time point: healthy volunteer bleed at 6 weeks. The authors extracted total RNA from unfractionated whole blood. In the library, unique molecular identifiers were attached to individual cDNA molecules. Using its own MiXCR run on the RACE reads, TCRdb lists one record per CDR3 protein. This table holds 65,000 or so distinct CDR3 sequences, approximately 6.5% found once.

The sequenced sample consisted of whole blood. The chain carries TRBV20-1 and TRBJ2-3; TRBD1 is a possible D gene (6 bases). The clonotype was recovered from a female donor in good health. Some clones in this sample may be carry-over from other donors' samples. The CDR3 DNA reads as TGCAGTGCTCTACCCAGGGCGTCAGGGGGCACAGATACGCAGTATTTT. Amino acid sequence: CSALPRASGGTDTQYF.